This T cell receptor beta chain was observed in a study of cytomegalovirus exposure and HLA in healthy donors listed by TCRdb under 2017. For the study in its entirety: According to an earlier analysis of several hundred of the donors, about 179 million T cells yielded 120 million or so unique TCR beta sequences and about 300 Gb of sequence data. Approximately 300 gigabases of sequencing data and about 92 million unique TCR sequences made up an early release that covered over 550 HLA-typed donors. The genetic ancestry cluster associated with self-reported Caucasian donors included about 81% of the 398 genotyped donors. The aim of the study was to test whether cataloging public T cell receptors could identify signatures of past pathogen exposure. The T cell repertoires of 670 or so subjects were profiled by immunosequencing and related to cytomegalovirus serostatus. Along with the roughly 670-subject first cohort, a separate validation cohort of some 130 different subjects was used. The study combined high-throughput TCR immunosequencing, statistical association of individual TCRs with disease status, and machine learning to predict cytomegalovirus infection status. A later analysis re-analyzed previously published TCR beta repertoires from roughly 600 donors and added high-resolution HLA genotyping to study TCR occurrence patterns. The later analysis used no new phenotypic data to find candidate immune exposures, relying instead on TCR beta sequences and their occurrence across donors. To decide whether each TCR beta V gene segment behaved as functional or pseudogenic, an earlier analysis of approximately 600 of the donors relied on high-throughput TCR beta sequencing. Donor age, sex, ethnicity and CMV serostatus were compiled alongside the repertoire data. A later genetic analysis used genome-wide SNP genotypes for about 65% of the 666 donors, treating that subset as a discovery cohort. Every discovery cohort repertoire had been produced on one sequencing platform. HLA typing included class I and class II loci at four-digit resolution. The number of donors typed differed by locus, with roughly 629-640 for A, B, C, DRB1 and DQB1, more than 500 for DQA1, 600 to 610 for DPA1, and roughly 450 for DPB1. About five DR-DQ haplotypes were handled as single units for association and clustering because linkage in the cohort was strong. Across some 400 genotyped donors of the cohort, an average of approximately 220,000 unique TCR beta nucleotide sequences per donor were sequenced, and roughly 20% of those sequences were non-productive. Beyond this particular receptor, the publication reports: According to a later analysis, parvovirus B19, influenza, CMV and Epstein-Barr virus appeared linked to several top co-occurrence clusters. A further reported finding was that TCR beta sequences accurately predicted the HLA-A and HLA-B alleles for most subjects in the first cohort. In vitro tests confirmed that three of the cytomegalovirus-associated TCR beta chains recognize cytomegalovirus antigens. In this cohort, only TCR beta chains were sequenced, and detectable features were limited by the absence of alpha or paired-chain data. A later analysis found that TCR association rates varied across HLA loci, with DRB1 alleles showing the most associated TCRs and HLA-C alleles the fewest. Presence/absence analyses assumed roughly uniform sequencing depth across donors, an assumption that may not hold. A later analysis found that most CMV-associated TCR beta chains appeared HLA-restricted, with HLA associations seemingly driven largely by CMV exposure. A cluster of highly shared sequence variants was judged likely to be a technical artifact of the sequencing pipeline. The classifier was reported to diagnose cytomegalovirus status with high specificity and sensitivity in both the original and validation cohorts. A later genetic analysis associated a missense DCLRE1C variant with V-gene and J-gene trimming of TCR beta chains, and an independent cohort replicated the association. Compared with equally common non-associated chains, HLA-associated TCR beta chains in a later analysis were more clonally expanded and had lower generation probabilities. A total of about 150 TCR beta chains were listed by the study as associated with cytomegalovirus. The only immune exposure information available for the cohort was CMV serostatus. A later analysis associated 15,000 or so TCR beta sequences with specific HLA alleles at a false discovery rate of 0.05. Because HLA typing was missing for some donors at each locus, association tests included only the typed subset. When HLA alleles, especially DR and DQ, strongly co-occurred, attributing TCR associations to individual alleles was difficult. Correlated functional status among segregating V segments might be attributable to linkage disequilibrium, but an unknown experimental factor could not be ruled out. A later genetic analysis reported fewer N-insertions in productive TCRs among donors in an Asian-associated ancestry cluster than the roughly 700-donor mean. It was suggested by the authors that the approach could potentially be generalized to other disease states and immunological phenotypes. While some public TCRs were present in many individuals, most TCR sequences turned up only very rarely across donors. The earlier analysis of about 600 of the donors excluded 15 to 20 rarely observed V segments, including chromosome 9 orphons, because counts were too low. The 87-base-pair reads could not distinguish some IMGT-functional V segments, including TRBV6-2 and TRBV6-3, so those segments were excluded. In an earlier analysis of fewer than 750 of the donors, most TCR beta V segments were observed in productive rearrangements about 87% or about 30% of the time, broadly matching IMGT annotations.

Library preparation was by the immunoSEQ multiplex PCR assay. A mixture of 60 forward primers for TCR Vbeta segments and 13 reverse primers for TCR Jbeta segments was used in the multiplex PCR. A multiplex PCR assay on genomic DNA amplified the CDR3 region of rearranged TCR beta genes. The amplified TCR beta libraries were sequenced on the Illumina HiSeq System as 87-base-pair reads. In the paper's pipeline: In a later analysis, 80 million or so unique TCR beta chains were counted across the roughly 610 repertoires, and roughly 11 million of these chains were shared by at least two donors. Raw reads were error-corrected and collapsed into unique sequences by a nearest-neighbor algorithm in which closely related sequences were merged to remove PCR and sequencing errors. To assign V, D and J gene segments, CDR3 sequences were aligned to IMGT reference sequences. For a sequence to be retained, at least a six-nucleotide match to both a V gene segment and a J gene segment was required. Rearrangements were called productive when the CDR3 lacked stop codons and stayed in frame with V and J; all others were non-productive. Following IMGT convention, CDR3 was defined as the stretch from the second conserved V-encoded cysteine up to the conserved J-encoded phenylalanine. Sequences without an unambiguous match to a single V gene segment were excluded from the earlier analysis of approximately 600 of the donors. In an earlier analysis of approximately 500 of the donors, a V segment was called functional when productive rearrangements were above 56.7%, and segregating when the standard deviation between donors exceeded 5%. A statistical classification framework was developed to diagnose cytomegalovirus status using the catalog of TCR beta chain sequences. In a later analysis, TCR nucleotide sequences were compared against IMGT/GENE-DB human TR gene sequences so that V and J genes could be assigned. Using the TCRdist pipeline, a later analysis assigned CDR3 sequences along with most-parsimonious VDJ recombination scenarios. A later analysis defined each TCR beta chain by its CDR3 amino acid sequence plus V-gene family, and excluded reads lacking a unique V-gene family. In a later analysis, 450 to 600 highly shared, low-generation-probability nucleotide sequences were removed to address suspected cross-contamination and a sequencing artifact. A later analysis calculated a clonal expansion index for each public chain from normalized within-repertoire ranks of inferred template counts. Generation probabilities in a later analysis came from a VDJ recombination model fitted to out-of-frame rearrangements, and those results were checked against IGoR. In a later analysis, TCR-TCR, TCR-HLA and TCR-CMV co-occurrence was scored with hypergeometric tests, and a repertoire-size bias correction was applied to TCR pairs. In a later analysis, false discovery rates were estimated by permuting HLA or CMV assignments 20 times. In a later analysis, co-occurring TCRs were grouped using DBSCAN, with TCRdist sequence similarity added in when clustering inside HLA-allele-positive subsets. Repertoires with fewer than 30,000 or more than 120,000 public chains, plus five repertoires with anomalous nucleotide sharing, were excluded from co-occurrence clustering. The table comes from immuneACCESS by way of TCRdb, which keeps in-frame sequences with V and J called. Part of the clones is missing from these tables; in studies checked, under half for an unresolved V gene and the rest for unknown reasons. That table is the source of V, J and clone size, and D and trimming were worked out from the DNA. The sample table holds 100,000 to 150,000 clones, of which less than 90% were seen once. The ten largest clones take up approximately 0.24% of the sample.

As regards this clone: Its recognized antigen is unknown. Base qualities are missing; no much larger clone stands one base away.

The cohort was made up of approximately 670 healthy bone marrow donors. Cohort members were all nominally healthy when sampled, although unrecorded immune exposures were likely present. The donor tested CMV seronegative, placing the donor among the approximately 360 seronegative members of the cohort. Every donor gave a peripheral blood sample, and the peripheral blood mononuclear cells from that sample were used for TCR beta sequencing. Genomic DNA extraction from the blood cell samples was performed with the Qiagen DNeasy Blood Extraction Kit. Measured from the cysteine to the phenylalanine, the CDR3 is 14 residues long. CDR3 DNA only is kept here, 42 bases in frame from base 1. Relative to germline, V is 2 bases shorter and J is 2 bases shorter, with 10 bases between their ends. The germline V gene sets CDR1 to SGDLS and CDR2 to YYNGEE.

The clonotype originates from a man over 45 in good health and CMV-seronegative. The rearrangement combines TRBV9 with TRBJ2-5, with a tentative D gene TRBD1 over 6 matching bases. Material: PBMCs. The DNA reads TGTGCCAGCAGCGTCAGGGGCCAACAAGAGACCCAGTACTTC. It codes for CASSVRGQQETQYF.